This entry concerns a single T cell receptor beta chain. The sample is drawn from a study of blood T cell repertoires in COVID-19. Study-wide background: In each case, the material was cDNA or gDNA derived from T cells, B-cell-depleted T cells, or PBMCs.

Germline assignment: CDR1 MNHEY and CDR2 SVGEGT. Trimming took 2 bases from V and 1 from J; bases not matched to a gene: 5. The CDR3 length is 16 residues. The data were produced by immunoSEQ multiplex PCR, yet TCRdb's version contains in-frame clones alone and is incomplete. Altogether about 150,000 clones are present, roughly 80% being singletons, with the ten largest covering approximately 0.5%. The chain is built from TRBV6-2 or TRBV6-3 and TRBJ2-1; 7 bases match TRBD2. The clonotype was recovered from a man between 60 and 75 years old with acute or convalescent COVID-19. Specimen: peripheral blood. CDR3: CASSYVGGGSYNEQFF. The CDR3 DNA reads TGTGCCAGCAGTTACGTGGGCGGGGGTTCCTACAATGAGCAGTTCTTC.